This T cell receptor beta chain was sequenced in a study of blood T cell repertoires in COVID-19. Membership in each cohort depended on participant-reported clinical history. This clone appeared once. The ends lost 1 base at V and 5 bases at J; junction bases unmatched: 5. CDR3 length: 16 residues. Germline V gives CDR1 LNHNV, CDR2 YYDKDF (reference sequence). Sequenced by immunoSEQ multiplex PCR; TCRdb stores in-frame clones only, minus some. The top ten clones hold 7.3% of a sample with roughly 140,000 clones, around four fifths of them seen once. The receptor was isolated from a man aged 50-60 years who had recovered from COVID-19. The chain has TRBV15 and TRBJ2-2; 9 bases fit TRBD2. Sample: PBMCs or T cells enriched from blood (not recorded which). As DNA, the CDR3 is TGTGCCACCAGCAGAGGTTTAGCGGGGGTTACCGGGGAGCTGTTTTTT. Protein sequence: CATSRGLAGVTGELFF.